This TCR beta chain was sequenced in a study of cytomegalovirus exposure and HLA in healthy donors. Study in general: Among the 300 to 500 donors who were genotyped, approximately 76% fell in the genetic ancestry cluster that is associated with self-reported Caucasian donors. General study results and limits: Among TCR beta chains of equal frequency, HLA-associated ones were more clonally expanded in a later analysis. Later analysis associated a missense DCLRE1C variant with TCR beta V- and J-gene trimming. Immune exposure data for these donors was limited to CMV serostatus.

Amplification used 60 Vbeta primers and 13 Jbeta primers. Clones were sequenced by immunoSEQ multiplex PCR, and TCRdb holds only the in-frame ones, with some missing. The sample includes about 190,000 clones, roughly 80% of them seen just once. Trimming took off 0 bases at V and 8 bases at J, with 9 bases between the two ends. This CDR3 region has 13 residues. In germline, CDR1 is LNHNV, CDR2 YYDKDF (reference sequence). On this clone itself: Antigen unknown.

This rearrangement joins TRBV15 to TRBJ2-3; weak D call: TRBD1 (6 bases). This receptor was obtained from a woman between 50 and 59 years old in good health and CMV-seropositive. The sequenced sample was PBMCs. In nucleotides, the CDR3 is TGTGCCACCAGCAGAGAAGTCAGGGGTACGCAGTATTTT. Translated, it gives CATSREVRGTQYF.